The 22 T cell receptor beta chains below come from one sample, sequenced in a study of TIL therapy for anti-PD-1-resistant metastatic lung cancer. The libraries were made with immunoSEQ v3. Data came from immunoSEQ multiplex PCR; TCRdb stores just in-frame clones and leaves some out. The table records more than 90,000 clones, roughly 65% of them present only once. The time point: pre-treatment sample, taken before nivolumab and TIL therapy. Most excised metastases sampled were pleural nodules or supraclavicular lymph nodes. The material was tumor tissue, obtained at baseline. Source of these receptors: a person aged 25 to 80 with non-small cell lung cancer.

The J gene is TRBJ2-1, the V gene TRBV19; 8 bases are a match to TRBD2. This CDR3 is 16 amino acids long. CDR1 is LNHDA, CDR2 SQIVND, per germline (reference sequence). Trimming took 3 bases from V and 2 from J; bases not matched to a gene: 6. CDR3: CASSIKGTRPYNEQFF. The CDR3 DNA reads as TGTGCCAGTAGTATTAAGGGGACTAGGCCCTACAATGAGCAGTTCTTC.

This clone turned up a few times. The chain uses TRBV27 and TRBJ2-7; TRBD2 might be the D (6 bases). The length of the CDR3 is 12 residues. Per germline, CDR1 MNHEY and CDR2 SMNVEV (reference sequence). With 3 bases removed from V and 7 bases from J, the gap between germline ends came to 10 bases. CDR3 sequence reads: CASSFLAGEQYF. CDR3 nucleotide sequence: TGTGCCAGCAGTTTCCTCGCGGGGGAGCAGTACTTC.

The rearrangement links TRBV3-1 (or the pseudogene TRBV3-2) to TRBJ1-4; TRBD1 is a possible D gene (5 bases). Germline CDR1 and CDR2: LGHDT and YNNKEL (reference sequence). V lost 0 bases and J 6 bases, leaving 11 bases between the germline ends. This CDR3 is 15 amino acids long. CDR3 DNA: TGTGCCAGCAGCCAAGATCGGGGGAAGCATGAAAAACTGTTTTTT. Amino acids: CASSQDRGKHEKLFF.

This CDR3 reads CASTGGSRQYF. The CDR3 DNA is TGCGCCAGCACAGGAGGTTCCAGGCAGTATTTT. The chain uses TRBV10-1 and TRBJ2-3, with D possibly being TRBD2 (5 bases). Germline V gives CDR1 WNHNN, CDR2 SYGVQD (reference sequence). The CDR3 is 11 amino acids. The V and J ends lost 7 bases and 11 bases respectively, with 13 bases between them.

The CDR3 loop is CASTQTEGADTQYF. The CDR3 nucleotides read TGTGCCAGCACCCAGACCGAGGGGGCAGATACGCAGTATTTT. The chain couples TRBV3-1 (or the pseudogene TRBV3-2) to TRBJ2-3, with a weak D call TRBD1 (6 bases). Per the germline V gene, CDR1 is LGHDT and CDR2 is YNNKEL (reference sequence). V was cut by 7 bases and J by 4 bases, with 15 bases left in between. The CDR3 extends over 14 amino acids.

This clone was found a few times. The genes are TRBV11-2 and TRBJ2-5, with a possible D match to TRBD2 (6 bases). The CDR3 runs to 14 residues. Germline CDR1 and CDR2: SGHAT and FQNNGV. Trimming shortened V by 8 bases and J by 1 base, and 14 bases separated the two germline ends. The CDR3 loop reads CASGNSGLQETQYF. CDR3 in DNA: TGTGCCAGCGGAAACAGCGGGCTCCAAGAGACCCAGTACTTC.

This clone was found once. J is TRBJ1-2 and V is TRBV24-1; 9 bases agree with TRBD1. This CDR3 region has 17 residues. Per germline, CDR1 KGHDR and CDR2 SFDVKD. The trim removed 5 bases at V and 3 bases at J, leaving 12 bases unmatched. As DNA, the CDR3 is TGTGCCACCAGTGGGGCCGGGACAGGGCGAGGAGACTATGGCTACACCTTC. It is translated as CATSGAGTGRGDYGYTF.

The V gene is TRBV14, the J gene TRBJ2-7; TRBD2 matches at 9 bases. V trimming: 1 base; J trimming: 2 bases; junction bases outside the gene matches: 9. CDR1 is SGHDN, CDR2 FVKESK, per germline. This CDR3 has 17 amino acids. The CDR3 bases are TGTGCCAGCAGCCAAGGGTCCGGCGGGGGGGGACCCTACGAGCAGTACTTC. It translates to CASSQGSGGGGPYEQYF.

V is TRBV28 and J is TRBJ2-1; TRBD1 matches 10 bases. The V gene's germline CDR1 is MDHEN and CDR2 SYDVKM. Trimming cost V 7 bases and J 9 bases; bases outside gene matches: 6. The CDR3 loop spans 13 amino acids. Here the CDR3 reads CASKGTGAAEQFF. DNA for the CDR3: TGTGCCAGCAAGGGGACAGGGGCAGCTGAGCAGTTCTTC.

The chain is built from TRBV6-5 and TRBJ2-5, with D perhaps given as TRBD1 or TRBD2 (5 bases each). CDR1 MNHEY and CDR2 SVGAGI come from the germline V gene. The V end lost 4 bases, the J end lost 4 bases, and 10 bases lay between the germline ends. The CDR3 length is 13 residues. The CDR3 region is CASSLTRGETQYF. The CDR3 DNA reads TGTGCCAGCAGTTTAACTAGGGGAGAGACCCAGTACTTC.

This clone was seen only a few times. In DNA, the CDR3 is TGCACCAGCAGCCAAAACATGGACAGGGGAGCCCACGAGCAGTACTTC. It encodes CTSSQNMDRGAHEQYF. The V call is TRBV1, the J call TRBJ2-7; TRBD1 reflects the table's D call only, with no check against the DNA. TRBV1 is noted as a pseudogene. The CDR3 has 16 amino acids.

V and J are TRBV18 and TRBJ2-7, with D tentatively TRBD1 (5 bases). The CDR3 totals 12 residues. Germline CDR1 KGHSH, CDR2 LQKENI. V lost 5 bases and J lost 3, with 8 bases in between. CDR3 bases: TGTGCCAGCTCATCCGGACACTACGAGCAGTACTTC. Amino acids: CASSSGHYEQYF.

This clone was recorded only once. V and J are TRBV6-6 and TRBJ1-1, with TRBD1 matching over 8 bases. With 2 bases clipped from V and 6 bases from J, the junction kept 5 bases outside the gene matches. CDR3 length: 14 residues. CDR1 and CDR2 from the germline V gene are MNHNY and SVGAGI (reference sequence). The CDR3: CASSYQGANAEAFF. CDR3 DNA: TGTGCCAGCAGTTACCAGGGGGCTAACGCTGAAGCTTTCTTT.

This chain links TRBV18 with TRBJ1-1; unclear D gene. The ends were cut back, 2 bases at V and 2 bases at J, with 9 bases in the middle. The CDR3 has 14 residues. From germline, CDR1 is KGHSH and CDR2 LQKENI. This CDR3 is CASSPYAANTEAFF. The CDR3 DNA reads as TGTGCCAGCTCACCATACGCCGCTAACACTGAAGCTTTCTTT.

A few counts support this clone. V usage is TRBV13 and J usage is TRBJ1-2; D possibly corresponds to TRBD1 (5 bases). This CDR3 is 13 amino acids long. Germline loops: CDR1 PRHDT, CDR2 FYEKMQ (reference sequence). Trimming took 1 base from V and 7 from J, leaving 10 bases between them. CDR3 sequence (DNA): TGTGCCAGCAGCTTAGTGGTAAGGGGTGGCTACACCTTC. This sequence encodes CASSLVVRGGYTF.

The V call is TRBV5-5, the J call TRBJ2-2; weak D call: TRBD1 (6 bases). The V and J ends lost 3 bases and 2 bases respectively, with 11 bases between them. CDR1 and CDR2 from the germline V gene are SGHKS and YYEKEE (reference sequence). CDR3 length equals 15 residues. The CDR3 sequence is CASSSGVYNTGELFF. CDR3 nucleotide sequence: TGTGCCAGCAGCTCAGGGGTTTATAACACCGGGGAGCTGTTTTTT.

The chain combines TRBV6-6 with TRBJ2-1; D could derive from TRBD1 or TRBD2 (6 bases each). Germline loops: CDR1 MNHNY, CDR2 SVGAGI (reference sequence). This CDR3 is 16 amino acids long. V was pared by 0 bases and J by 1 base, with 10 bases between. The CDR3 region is CASSYSGAGSYNEQFF. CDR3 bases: TGTGCCAGCAGTTACTCGGGGGCGGGGTCCTACAATGAGCAGTTCTTC.

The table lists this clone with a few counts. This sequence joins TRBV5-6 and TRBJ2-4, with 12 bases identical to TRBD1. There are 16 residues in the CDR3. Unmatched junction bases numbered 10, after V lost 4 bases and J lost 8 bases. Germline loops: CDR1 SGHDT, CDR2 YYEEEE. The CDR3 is CASSLGQGALGYIQYF. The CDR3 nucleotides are TGTGCCAGCAGCCTGGGACAGGGGGCTTTAGGATACATTCAGTACTTC.

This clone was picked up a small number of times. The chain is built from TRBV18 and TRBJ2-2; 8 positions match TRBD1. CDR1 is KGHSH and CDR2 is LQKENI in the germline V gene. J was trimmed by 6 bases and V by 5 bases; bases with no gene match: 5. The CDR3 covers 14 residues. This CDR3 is CASSSDRGSGELFF. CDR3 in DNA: TGTGCCAGCTCATCCGACAGGGGATCCGGGGAGCTGTTTTTT.

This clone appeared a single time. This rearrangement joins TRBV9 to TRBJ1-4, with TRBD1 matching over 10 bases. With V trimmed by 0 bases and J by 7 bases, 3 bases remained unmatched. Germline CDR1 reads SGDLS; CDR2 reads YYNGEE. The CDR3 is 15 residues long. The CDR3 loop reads CASSVGGTGVEKLFF. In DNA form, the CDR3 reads TGTGCCAGCAGCGTAGGTGGGACAGGGGTTGAAAAACTGTTTTTT.

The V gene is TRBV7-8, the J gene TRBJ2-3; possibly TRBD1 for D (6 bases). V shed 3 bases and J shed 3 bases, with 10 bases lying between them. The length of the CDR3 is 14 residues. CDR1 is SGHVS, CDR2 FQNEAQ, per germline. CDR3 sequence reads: CASSFRGATDTQYF. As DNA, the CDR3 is TGTGCCAGCAGCTTCAGGGGAGCTACAGATACGCAGTATTTT.

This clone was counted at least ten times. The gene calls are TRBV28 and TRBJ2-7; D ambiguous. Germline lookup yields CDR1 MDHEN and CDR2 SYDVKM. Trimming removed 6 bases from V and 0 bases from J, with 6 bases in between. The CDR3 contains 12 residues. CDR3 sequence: CASSPVSYEQYF. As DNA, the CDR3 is TGTGCCAGCAGCCCTGTCTCCTACGAGCAGTACTTC.